This record concerns one TCR beta chain sequence. Its antigen is still unknown. The CDR3 is made up of 15 amino acids. The ends lost 3 bases at V and 4 bases at J; junction bases unmatched: 5. Germline V lookup: CDR1 SQVTM, CDR2 ANQGSEA. This record comes from a study of CD8 T cells in Susac syndrome. All included Susac syndrome patients satisfied recently defined diagnostic criteria for definite or probable disease. The CD8+ and CD4+ T cells were isolated magnetically using a negative isolation approach, whereas the TEMRA cells were enriched by FACS. Whole-study findings and limits: Regarding the TCR sequencing and HLA analysis, the study admitted that a relatively small number of individuals were involved.

With random hexamers, 0.5 to 1 ug RNA was reverse transcribed. MiXCR, applied by TCRdb to the immunoSEQ multiplex PCR reads, yields one record per CDR3 protein. Of 95,000 to 150,000 distinct CDR3 sequences listed, under 96% were seen once; the top ten hold roughly 0.14%. The chain joins TRBV29-1 to TRBJ2-2; the match to TRBD1 covers 10 bases. Sequencing input: CD4+ T cells from PBMCs. The receptor was isolated from a human donor with Susac syndrome. The CDR3 DNA is TGCAGCGTTGATGGGGACAGGGGTGTCACCGGGGAGCTGTTTTTT. Its translation: CSVDGDRGVTGELFF.